This T cell receptor (beta chain) originates from a study of shared clonotypes between healthy human individuals. Study overall: The people who gave samples were two women and a few men aged 18 to 49.

Germline V CDR1 and CDR2: MNHEY, SMNVEV (reference sequence). The CDR3 is 15 residues long. The V gene lost 2 bases and the J gene lost 2 bases, with 10 bases spanning the gap. Sequencing used immunoSEQ multiplex PCR; TCRdb keeps in-frame clones, though not all of them. The table includes roughly 1 million clones, roughly 70% detected once. Notes on the study in general: Memory subsets had estimated richness that was generally smaller than that of naive subsets.

As to this clone: Its antigen remains unidentified. In the same sample, other DNA sequences code for this CDR3.

V gene TRBV27 combines with J gene TRBJ1-5, with TRBD1 as a possible D gene (5 bases). The TCR comes from a young man in good health. Sequenced: memory CD4+ T cells sorted from blood. Described subset: CD45RA-negative fraction. The CDR3 here is CASSLGQGGNQPQHF. The CDR3 DNA reads as TGTGCCAGCAGTTTAGGCCAGGGCGGCAATCAGCCCCAGCATTTT.